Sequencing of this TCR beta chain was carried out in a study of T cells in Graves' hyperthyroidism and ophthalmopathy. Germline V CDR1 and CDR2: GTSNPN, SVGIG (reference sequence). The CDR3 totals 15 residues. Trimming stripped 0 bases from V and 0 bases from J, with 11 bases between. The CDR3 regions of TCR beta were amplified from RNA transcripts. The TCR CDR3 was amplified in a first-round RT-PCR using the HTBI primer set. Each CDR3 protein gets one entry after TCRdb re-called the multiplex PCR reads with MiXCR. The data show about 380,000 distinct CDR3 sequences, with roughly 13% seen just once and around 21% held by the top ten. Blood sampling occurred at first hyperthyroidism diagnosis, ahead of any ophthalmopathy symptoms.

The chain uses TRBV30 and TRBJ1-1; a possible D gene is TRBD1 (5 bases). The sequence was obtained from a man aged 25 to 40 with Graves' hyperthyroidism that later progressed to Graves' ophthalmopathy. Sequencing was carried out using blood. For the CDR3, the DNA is TGTGCCTGGAGTGTTCAGGGCTCTGTGAACACTGAAGCTTTCTTT. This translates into CAWSVQGSVNTEAFF.